Sequencing of this TCR beta chain was carried out in a study of vaccination effects on CD4 cells after COVID-19. Study-level points and caveats: Cross-reaction with common cold coronaviruses was seen in only 1 of 255 vaccine-induced clones from healthy vaccinees.

Ahead of sequencing, the ViraFEST assay grew antigen-specific CD4+ T cells using viral peptide pools. Scientists isolated CD4+ T cells after a roughly nine-day culture period ended. Vaccine recipients had no previous SARS-CoV-2 infection; their nucleocapsid antibodies were negative. Half-medium changes using IL-2 medium occurred on days 3 and 7. Only in-frame clones appear in the TCRdb table, and some are missing; sequencing was by immunoSEQ multiplex PCR. The sample lists about 43,000 clones; roughly 79% were seen once. Points on this clone: Its antigen is still unknown.

The receptor was derived from a human donor who received a COVID-19 vaccine. This specimen was CD4+ T cells from PBMCs cultured with SARS-CoV-2 spike peptides, taken before COVID-19 vaccination.

The CDR3 coding sequence is TGTGCCAGCTCACCATCGGGGGTCAGCGATCGGCCCCAGCATTTT. Amino acids: CASSPSGVSDRPQHF. This chain uses TRBV18 with TRBJ1-5, with a weak D call TRBD1 (5 bases). The germline V gene encodes CDR1 KGHSH and CDR2 LQKENI. This CDR3 is 15 amino acids long. Trimming pared 2 bases from V and 9 bases from J, leaving 17 bases between.